One and the same sample provided the 15 T cell receptor beta chains below, sequenced in a study of STAT5B mutations in CD4+ large granular lymphocyte leukemia. TCRdb's copy holds only in-frame clones and misses some; the assay was immunoSEQ multiplex PCR. Of 15,000 to 20,000 clones in the sample, less than 85% are singletons; the top ten hold about 12%. Sequencing used CD4+ T cells from blood buffy coats. All receptors derive from a human donor in good health.

This chain uses TRBV5-6 with TRBJ2-3; 8 bases line up with TRBD2. V shed 4 bases, J shed 3 bases, and the junction held 13 bases outside the gene matches. This CDR3 contains 17 residues. The germline gives CDR1 SGHDT, CDR2 YYEEEE. The CDR3 sequence is CASSRNRGPGGTDTQYF. In nucleotides, the CDR3 is TGTGCCAGCAGCAGAAACCGGGGCCCGGGGGGGACAGATACGCAGTATTTT.

The chain employs TRBV11-2 and TRBJ1-1; D ambiguous. The V and J ends lost 1 base and 6 bases respectively, with 9 bases between them. The germline CDR1 and CDR2 sequences are SGHAT and FQNNGV. This CDR3 has 13 amino acids. The CDR3 loop reads CASSLGVGAEAFF. CDR3 DNA: TGTGCCAGCAGCTTAGGGGTCGGCGCTGAAGCTTTCTTT.

V gene TRBV27 combines with J gene TRBJ1-1, with D possibly being TRBD1 (5 bases). The CDR3 consists of 15 residues. Trimming took off 2 bases at V and 6 bases at J, with 16 bases between the two ends. Germline CDR1 and CDR2: MNHEY and SMNVEV (reference sequence). CDR3 region: CASSLMGGMSAEAFF. In nucleotides, the CDR3 is TGTGCCAGCAGTTTAATGGGGGGGATGAGCGCTGAAGCTTTCTTT.

The CDR3 sequence: CASRGTGGTEAFF. In DNA, the CDR3 is TGTGCCAGCAGAGGGACAGGGGGTACTGAAGCTTTCTTT. The V call is TRBV25-1, the J call TRBJ1-1; 11 positions match TRBD1. Germline trimming cut 6 bases from V and 5 bases from J; bases unmatched to any gene: 2. CDR3 length equals 13 residues. CDR1 is MGHDK and CDR2 is SYGVNS in the germline V gene.

J is TRBJ2-2 and V is TRBV9, with 7 bases lining up with TRBD2. The CDR3 is made up of 14 amino acids. Germline lookup yields CDR1 SGDLS and CDR2 YYNGEE. V trimming: 0 bases; J trimming: 6 bases; junction bases outside the gene matches: 2. CDR3 residues: CASSVETSAGELFF. CDR3 in DNA: TGTGCCAGCAGCGTAGAAACTAGCGCCGGGGAGCTGTTTTTT.

The table lists this clone with a few counts. The rearrangement uses TRBV11-2 and TRBJ2-7, with no clear D. Germline assignment: CDR1 SGHAT and CDR2 FQNNGV. The CDR3 length is 14 residues. Deletions cut 8 bases from V and 0 bases from J, with 14 bases between. The CDR3 nucleotides are TGTGCCAGCTCTCCCCAGCGCAACTCCTACGAGCAGTACTTC. Its protein is CASSPQRNSYEQYF.

This clone came up once. The V and J genes are TRBV6-6 and TRBJ1-2, with 7 bases that match TRBD1. After removal of 6 bases from V and 4 bases from J, the junction contained 5 bases not matched to a gene. There are 13 residues in the CDR3. Germline loops: CDR1 MNHNY, CDR2 SVGAGI (reference sequence). This CDR3 reads CASSPGQIYGYTF. DNA for the CDR3: TGTGCCAGCAGCCCGGGACAGATCTATGGCTACACCTTC.

The rearrangement links TRBV6-5 to TRBJ2-1, with 11 bases identical to TRBD2. The V segment lost 0 bases and the J segment 15 bases; nucleotides outside the gene matches: 7. The germline CDR1 and CDR2 sequences are MNHEY and SVGAGI. CDR3 length: 14 residues. In DNA form, the CDR3 reads TGTGCCAGCAGTTACTCTGGTCTAGCGGGAGGTATGTTCTTC. Amino acid sequence: CASSYSGLAGGMFF.

This rearrangement joins TRBV5-4 to TRBJ2-1; TRBD2 agrees at 10 bases. The trim removed 0 bases at V and 1 base at J, leaving 4 bases unmatched. Looked up from germline, CDR1 is SGHNT and CDR2 is YYREEE (reference sequence). The CDR3 covers 17 residues. CDR3 protein: CASSLAISGRSYNEQFF. CDR3 sequence (DNA): TGTGCCAGCAGCTTGGCGATTAGCGGGAGGTCCTACAATGAGCAGTTCTTC. Complete variable domain (other parts from reference TRBV5-4 and TRBJ2-1): ETGVTQSPTHLIKTRGQQVTLRCSSQSGHNTVSWYQQALGQGPQFIFQYYREEENGRGNFPPRFSGLQFPNYSSELNVNALELDDSALYLCASSLAISGRSYNEQFFGPGTRLTVL.

The V gene is TRBV29-1, the J gene TRBJ2-1; D is ambiguous. CDR1 is SQVTM and CDR2 is ANQGSEA in the germline V gene. This CDR3 contains 15 residues. Trimming removed 0 bases from V and 5 bases from J, with 14 bases in between. The CDR3 nucleotides are TGCAGCGTTGAAGATCAAGGACCCGTACACAATGAGCAGTTCTTC. Protein product: CSVEDQGPVHNEQFF.

The V call is TRBV5-6, the J call TRBJ1-2, with 8 bases that match TRBD1. The CDR3 totals 15 residues. CDR1 is SGHDT, CDR2 YYEEEE, per germline. V trimming: 5 bases; J trimming: 2 bases; junction bases outside the gene matches: 8. CDR3 coding DNA: TGTGCCAGCAGGACGATGAACAGGGGGAACTATGGCTACACCTTC. This gives the protein CASRTMNRGNYGYTF.

The chain uses TRBV28 and TRBJ1-2; TRBD1 matches at 7 bases. In germline, CDR1 is MDHEN, CDR2 SYDVKM. The CDR3 is 15 residues long. V gave up 7 bases and J gave up 4 bases; unmatched junction bases: 12. CDR3 in DNA: TGTGCCAGCACGCCTTCGACAGGGTGGGGCTATGGCTACACCTTC. Translated, it gives CASTPSTGWGYGYTF.

As DNA, the CDR3 is TGTGCCAGCAGCATCGACAGGGCCTCCACTGAAGCTTTCTTT. Its protein is CASSIDRASTEAFF. The chain carries TRBV7-9 and TRBJ1-1; 7 bases line up with TRBD1. CDR1 and CDR2 (germline): SEHNR, FQNEAQ (reference sequence). The CDR3 sequence is 14 residues long. Losses at the gene ends were 5 bases for V and 4 bases for J; bases not matched to a gene: 7.

The V gene is TRBV18, the J gene TRBJ2-7; D assignment may be TRBD1 or TRBD2 (5 bases each). Germline V lookup: CDR1 KGHSH, CDR2 LQKENI. Trimming took 6 bases from V and 1 from J, leaving 16 bases between them. This CDR3 region has 15 residues. The CDR3 DNA is TGTGCCAGCTCCCCCCCAGGGAGTAGTTCCTACGAGCAGTACTTC. Translated, it gives CASSPPGSSSYEQYF.

The rearrangement uses TRBV14 and TRBJ1-2, with D maybe TRBD1 (6 bases). CDR1 SGHDN and CDR2 FVKESK come from the germline V gene. With 3 bases removed from V and 2 bases from J, the gap between germline ends came to 10 bases. The CDR3 loop spans 14 amino acids. In nucleotides, the CDR3 is TGTGCCAGCAGCCAGCAGGGGCTGAACTATGGCTACACCTTC. Residues: CASSQQGLNYGYTF. The complete variable domain, with remaining parts taken from reference TRBV14 and TRBJ1-2, reads EAGVTQFPSHSVIEKGQTVTLRCDPISGHDNLYWYRRVMGKEIKFLLHFVKESKQDESGMPNNRFLAERTGGTYSTLKVQPAELEDSGVYFCASSQQGLNYGYTFGSGTRLTVV.